A single sample is the source of the 16 T cell receptor beta chains below, sequenced in a study of identifying expanded T cells in peripheral blood. TCRdb's copy holds only in-frame clones and misses some; the assay was immunoSEQ multiplex PCR. The sample records 75,000 to 90,000 clones, about 83% being singletons. Sequencing was carried out using blood. These receptors were obtained from a person aged 18 to 70 in good health.

This chain links TRBV18 with TRBJ1-2; D is uncertain. This CDR3 has 14 amino acids. Germline assignment: CDR1 KGHSH and CDR2 LQKENI. V was cut by 2 bases and J by 4 bases, with 11 bases left in between. The chain's CDR3 is CASSPDPGPYGYTF. The CDR3 nucleotides are TGTGCCAGCTCACCAGATCCCGGACCCTATGGCTACACCTTC.

J is TRBJ1-1 and V is TRBV6-1; maybe TRBD1 (5 bases). There are 13 residues in the CDR3. V was clipped by 0 bases and J by 4 bases, with 6 bases between them. Germline loops: CDR1 MNHNS, CDR2 SASEGT. The CDR3 loop reads CASSEARGTEAFF. The CDR3 DNA sequence: TGTGCCAGCAGTGAAGCAAGGGGCACTGAAGCTTTCTTT.

V and J are TRBV19 and TRBJ1-1, with a weak D call TRBD1 (5 bases). Germline V CDR1 and CDR2: LNHDA, SQIVND (reference sequence). The V gene lost 4 bases and the J gene lost 5 bases, with 11 bases spanning the gap. The CDR3 contains 13 residues. The CDR3 DNA follows: TGTGCCAGTAGTAAGCAGGGAAGTACTGAAGCTTTCTTT. It codes for CASSKQGSTEAFF.

V is TRBV7-2 and J is TRBJ2-7; TRBD1 aligns across 9 bases. With V trimmed by 1 base and J by 4 bases, 5 bases remained unmatched. There are 15 residues in the CDR3. The germline V gene has CDR1 SGHTA and CDR2 FQGNSA. CDR3: CASSLEQGAPYEQYF. CDR3 DNA: TGTGCCAGCAGCTTAGAACAGGGGGCCCCGTACGAGCAGTACTTC. Using reference TRBV7-2 and TRBJ2-7 for the parts outside the CDR3, the full variable domain is GAGVSQSPSNKVTEKGKDVELRCDPISGHTALYWYRQSLGQGLEFLIYFQGNSAPDKSGLPSDRFSAERTGGSVSTLTIQRTQQEDSAVYLCASSLEQGAPYEQYFGPGTRLTVT.

The V gene is TRBV20-1, the J gene TRBJ2-7; D is unresolved. Trimming left V 4 bases short and J 3 bases short, with 4 bases between. This CDR3 region has 10 residues. Germline values: CDR1 DFQATT, CDR2 SNEGSKA (reference sequence). CDR3 residues: CSANSYEQYF. As DNA, the CDR3 is TGCAGTGCTAATAGCTACGAGCAGTACTTC.

The chain carries TRBV18 and TRBJ1-5, with no clear D. The V gene lost 3 bases and the J gene lost 2 bases, with 20 bases spanning the gap. The CDR3 sequence is 18 residues long. Germline loops: CDR1 KGHSH, CDR2 LQKENI. CDR3 sequence: CASSPPVGLMGGNQPQHF. The CDR3 DNA reads as TGTGCCAGCTCACCTCCCGTAGGACTGATGGGTGGCAATCAGCCCCAGCATTTT.

V is TRBV9 and J is TRBJ2-7, with D possibly matching TRBD1 (8 bases). The length of the CDR3 is 15 residues. Germline CDR1 and CDR2: SGDLS and YYNGEE. V shed 4 bases and J shed 3 bases, with 17 bases lying between them. The CDR3 region has the DNA TGTGCCAGCAGCACAGGGGGGGGATCCCTCTACGAGCAGTACTTC. This encodes CASSTGGGSLYEQYF.

Only one count was recorded for this clone. The J gene is TRBJ2-2, the V gene TRBV28; possible D gene TRBD1, 6 bases. The CDR3 consists of 16 residues. Germline CDR1 is MDHEN and CDR2 is SYDVKM. The V and J ends lost 2 bases and 6 bases respectively, with 16 bases between them. The CDR3 DNA sequence: TGTGCCAGCAGTTTACCGGGCAGGGGAGAGGCCGGGGAGCTGTTTTTT. Translation: CASSLPGRGEAGELFF.

This chain uses TRBV5-1 with TRBJ1-3, with D uncertain. Trimming removed 0 bases from V and 0 bases from J, with 13 bases in between. The V gene's germline CDR1 is SGHRS and CDR2 YFSETQ. The CDR3 covers 17 residues. The CDR3, as DNA: TGCGCCAGCAGCTTGGCGCCTAGGAGGGACTCTGGAAACACCATATATTTT. Amino acids: CASSLAPRRDSGNTIYF.

J is TRBJ2-2 and V is TRBV18; D may be TRBD1 or TRBD2 (5 bases each). The germline gives CDR1 KGHSH, CDR2 LQKENI. V was pared by 0 bases and J by 4 bases, with 9 bases between. The CDR3 loop spans 15 amino acids. Here the CDR3 reads CASSPPGPSTGELFF. In DNA, the CDR3 is TGTGCCAGCTCACCACCGGGACCGAGCACCGGGGAGCTGTTTTTT.

This chain uses TRBV28 with TRBJ1-2; D call uncertain. Trimming removed 3 bases at V and 0 bases at J, with 17 bases between. The CDR3 is 17 amino acids. Per the germline V gene, CDR1 is MDHEN and CDR2 is SYDVKM. DNA of the CDR3: TGTGCCAGCAGTTTTGTAGGACTGATCGAAGCTAACTATGGCTACACCTTC. Amino acid sequence: CASSFVGLIEANYGYTF.

The chain couples TRBV19 to TRBJ1-5; no firm D call. V lost 4 bases and J lost 1, with 5 bases in between. CDR1 is LNHDA, CDR2 SQIVND, per germline (reference sequence). The CDR3 runs to 13 residues. The CDR3 DNA is TGTGCCAGTAGTAGTCTGAGCAATCAGCCCCAGCATTTT. Its protein is CASSSLSNQPQHF.

This clone was observed many times. Other DNA sequences in the sample encode the same CDR3. J is TRBJ1-1 and V is TRBV6-5; a weak D match, TRBD1 (5 bases). V was clipped by 2 bases and J by 4 bases, with 5 bases between them. Germline V CDR1 and CDR2: MNHEY, SVGAGI. This CDR3 contains 12 residues. The CDR3 DNA is TGTGCCAGCAGTTACGGGGGCACTGAAGCTTTCTTT. Protein: CASSYGGTEAFF.

In its sample, this clone was seen many times. The genes are TRBV30 and TRBJ1-1, with D tentatively TRBD1 (6 bases). Trimming removed 5 bases at V and 2 bases at J, with 12 bases between. Germline CDR1 reads GTSNPN; CDR2 reads SVGIG (reference sequence). This CDR3 has 13 residues. The CDR3 reads CAWEQGINTEAFF. CDR3 coding DNA: TGTGCCTGGGAACAGGGAATCAACACTGAAGCTTTCTTT.

CDR3 amino acids: CASSPQREGNEQFF. In DNA form, the CDR3 reads TGTGCCAGCAGTCCCCAGCGGGAGGGTAATGAGCAGTTCTTC. The chain has TRBV6-1 and TRBJ2-1; TRBD2 agrees at 10 bases. The CDR3 runs to 14 residues. Germline V gives CDR1 MNHNS, CDR2 SASEGT. J gave up 7 bases and V 5 bases, and 5 bases lay outside the gene matches.

V gene TRBV5-6 combines with J gene TRBJ2-1; 7 bases are shared with TRBD1. This CDR3 region has 15 residues. CDR1 and CDR2 (germline): SGHDT, YYEEEE. The V segment lost 4 bases and the J segment 3 bases; nucleotides outside the gene matches: 7. In DNA form, the CDR3 reads TGTGCCAGCAGCCCTCTAGACAGGGACTACAATGAGCAGTTCTTC. Its protein is CASSPLDRDYNEQFF.